This entry concerns a single T cell receptor beta chain. In this sample, this clonotype turned up a few times. Its cognate antigen has yet to be identified. The record has no base qualities; no much larger clone is one base away. These data originate in a study of blood T cells in healthy people across ages (dated by TCRdb to about 2015). About the study as a whole: In model experiments, roughly one uniquely barcoded TCR beta cDNA molecule per two T cells was captured by template switching. Using deep sequencing normalized with unique cDNA molecular identifiers, the study measured how TCR beta repertoire diversity changes with age. The donors were divided into four age groups: young (average around 16 years), middle-aged (roughly 40), aged (about 60) and long-lived (more than 75). To avoid experimental bias, donors of different ages were spread randomly across the sequencing lanes. Using the same blood draw, the study looked at two additional independent replicas of 1 million unique cDNA reads for two donors, one aged 18 to 30 and the other aged 80 or older. Summary of the overall study and its limitations: Observed TCR beta diversity correlated strongly with the percentage of naive T cells measured by flow cytometry. Compared with the aged group, more naive CD4+ T cells, fewer expanded clones and increased TCR diversity were shown by the long-lived group, suggesting age selection. Donor CMV infection status was unknown, potentially confounding age-related changes in expanded clonotypes. Estimates of total diversity based on one million sequenced T cells were regarded as lower bounds and as underestimates. As age increased, observed TCR beta diversity per million T cells dropped in a roughly linear way, and a significant reduction was already evident by age around 41. Conclusive comparison of naive and antigen-experienced compartments was prevented by the profiling of bulk unsorted PBMCs.

Donors were 39 systemically healthy Caucasian individuals from Russia aged roughly 6 to 100 years. Each donor gave 8.5 to 10 milliliters of peripheral blood, collected into EDTA-treated Vacutainer tubes. PBMCs were isolated by Ficoll-Paque density-gradient centrifugation, with at least 6.5 million obtained per sample. Total RNA was extracted from PBMCs with Trizol reagent, with at least 6 micrograms obtained per sample. The percentages of naive CD45RAhigh/CD27high T cells were determined by flow cytometry on a PBMC aliquot from every donor. The CDR3 contains 14 residues, cysteine and phenylalanine counted. Only the CDR3 portion is preserved as DNA: 42 bases, with reading frame beginning at the first base. Compared with germline, V lacks 0 bases and J lacks 5 bases; bases without a gene match: 1. Via the germline V gene, CDR1 is SGHRS and CDR2 YFSETQ. The protocol used for the library was 5' RACE. This sample was sequenced with an Illumina HiSeq 2500. A second PCR of roughly 7 to 12 cycles was run with a J-beta primer mix and a sample-barcoded 5' primer. A unique molecular identifier was introduced onto each TCR beta cDNA molecule by a template-switch 5' adaptor carrying 12 random nucleotides. At least 2.5 million CDR3-containing paired-end reads were obtained from each sample. First-strand cDNA synthesis was performed from all RNA using the Mint cDNA synthesis kit, with priming by a TRBC-specific oligonucleotide. Following uracil-DNA glycosylase treatment, a first 18-cycle PCR with universal primers M1SS and BC2_uni_R was performed on all cDNA. The paper's processing steps were these. For normalization, 1 million high-quality reads were randomly selected from each sample, with every read carrying a distinct molecular identifier. Instead of being binned into consensus sequences, reads that shared molecular identifiers were thrown out. CDR3 identification, clonotype clustering and error correction used MiTCR with a Q25 quality threshold and the strictest error-elimination algorithm. A nonparametric unseen species model with Euler transformation was used to estimate lower-bound total TCR beta diversity. TCRdb reran the public reads through fastp at Q25 and MiXCR, keeping productive beta chains. A single entry per CDR3 protein holds the most common genes and DNA from its merged rows. TCRdb, not the authors, supplied the V and J calls. For this sample there are 650,000 to 800,000 distinct CDR3 sequences; 40% to 50% appear just once. The ten largest clones capture approximately 20% of the sample.

The chain links TRBV5-1 with TRBJ2-3; 9 middle bases align to TRBD2. Material: blood. The TCR was taken from a man aged 60 to 69 in good health. The CDR3 is CASSLATSGDTQYF. At the DNA level, the sequence is TGCGCCAGCAGCTTGGCGACTAGCGGAGATACGCAGTATTTT.